The next 30 T cell receptor beta chains were all read from a single sample in a study of blood T cell repertoires in COVID-19. Sequenced by immunoSEQ multiplex PCR; TCRdb stores in-frame clones only, minus some. This table holds 40,000 to 55,000 clones, about four fifths found once. Sequenced material: peripheral blood. Receptors originate from a man aged 45-65 years with active COVID-19.

The V and J genes are TRBV10-3 and TRBJ2-5; 9 bases align to TRBD2. In germline, CDR1 is ENHRY, CDR2 SYGVKD. The V and J ends lost 4 bases and 7 bases, in that order; junction bases with no gene match: 10. This CDR3 has 15 amino acids. The DNA for the CDR3 is TGTGCCATCAGTGGGGGGGGGACTAGCATGTCGACCCAGTACTTC. Its translation is CAISGGGTSMSTQYF.

The chain employs TRBV29-1 and TRBJ1-5; 7 nucleotides match TRBD1. In germline, CDR1 is SQVTM, CDR2 ANQGSEA. J lost 1 base, V lost 6 bases, and 6 bases had no gene match. This CDR3 has 14 residues. DNA for the CDR3: TGCAGCGTCATTGACAGGGACAGCAATCAGCCCCAGCATTTT. It translates to CSVIDRDSNQPQHF.

The rearrangement uses TRBV12-5 and TRBJ2-7; no reliable D call. V gave up 1 base and J gave up 6 bases, with 10 bases separating them. The CDR3 loop spans 13 amino acids. Germline loops: CDR1 LGHNT, CDR2 FRNRAP. The CDR3 bases are TGTGCTAGTGGTTTGGGGTCCTTGGCCGAGCAGTACTTC. Amino acids: CASGLGSLAEQYF. Full variable domain (outside the CDR3, taken from reference TRBV12-5 and TRBJ2-7): DARVTQTPRHKVTEMGQEVTMRCQPILGHNTVFWYRQTMMQGLELLAYFRNRAPLDDSGMPKDRFSAEMPDATLATLKIQPSEPRDSAVYFCASGLGSLAEQYFGPGTRLTVT.

The rearrangement links TRBV4-2 to TRBJ2-7; tentative D call: TRBD2 (5 bases). The V gene's germline CDR1 is LGHNA and CDR2 YNFKEQ. Trimming shortened V by 1 base and J by 2 bases, and 9 bases separated the two germline ends. The CDR3 covers 14 residues. CDR3 sequence reads: CASSQGVGTYEQYF. CDR3 coding DNA: TGTGCCAGCAGCCAAGGGGTCGGGACCTACGAGCAGTACTTC.

J is TRBJ1-5 and V is TRBV19; D is unclear. CDR3 length equals 11 residues. CDR1 and CDR2 (germline): LNHDA, SQIVND (reference sequence). Trimming shortened V by 10 bases and J by 5 bases, and 9 bases separated the two germline ends. For the CDR3, the DNA is TGTGCCACCCGACGGGATCAGCCCCAGCATTTT. The encoded protein is CATRRDQPQHF.

The V and J genes are TRBV6-5 and TRBJ1-1; 10 positions match TRBD1. V lost 2 bases, J lost 2 bases, and 5 bases stayed unmatched. The germline V gene encodes CDR1 MNHEY and CDR2 SVGAGI. The CDR3 covers 16 residues. DNA for the CDR3: TGTGCCAGCAGTTACGAGCGACAGGGGGCAAACACTGAAGCTTTCTTT. Its translation is CASSYERQGANTEAFF.

The chain couples TRBV7-2 to TRBJ1-6; 9 nucleotides agree with TRBD1. J gave up 7 bases and V 5 bases, and 9 bases lay outside the gene matches. The CDR3 runs to 16 residues. Germline loops: CDR1 SGHTA, CDR2 FQGNSA. CDR3 bases: TGTGCCAGCAGCCCGCCCGGGACAGGGAGAAATTCACCCCTCCACTTT. It codes for CASSPPGTGRNSPLHF. The variable domain in full, with the rest retrieved from reference TRBV7-2 and TRBJ1-6, is GAGVSQSPSNKVTEKGKDVELRCDPISGHTALYWYRQSLGQGLEFLIYFQGNSAPDKSGLPSDRFSAERTGGSVSTLTIQRTQQEDSAVYLCASSPPGTGRNSPLHFGNGTRLTVT.

The chain recombines TRBV24-1 with TRBJ2-5, with 7 positions matching TRBD1. The ends lost 5 bases at V and 7 bases at J; junction bases unmatched: 6. The CDR3 is made up of 13 amino acids. The germline V gene encodes CDR1 KGHDR and CDR2 SFDVKD. This CDR3 is CATSGQGMVTQYF. The CDR3 nucleotides are TGTGCCACCAGTGGACAGGGAATGGTGACCCAGTACTTC.

The chain has TRBV19 and TRBJ1-5; no firm D call. The V gene lost 5 bases and the J gene lost 5 bases, with 13 bases spanning the gap. This CDR3 has 14 residues. Germline V lookup: CDR1 LNHDA, CDR2 SQIVND (reference sequence). CDR3 region: CASSGLEGYQPQHF. The CDR3 coding sequence is TGTGCCAGTAGTGGACTCGAGGGCTATCAGCCCCAGCATTTT.

The genes are TRBV6-6 and TRBJ2-2; the match to TRBD2 covers 7 bases. J lost 0 bases, V lost 5 bases, and 9 bases had no gene match. Germline V gene sequence: CDR1 MNHNY, CDR2 SVGAGI (reference sequence). The CDR3 is 17 amino acids. As DNA, the CDR3 is TGTGCCAGCAGTCTCACCGCCGGGGGGACGAACACCGGGGAGCTGTTTTTT. Translating gives CASSLTAGGTNTGELFF.

V and J are TRBV11-2 and TRBJ2-3; 7 bases match TRBD1. The CDR3 sequence is 14 residues long. The germline V gene encodes CDR1 SGHAT and CDR2 FQNNGV. Trimming at V came to 5 bases and at J to 2 bases, leaving 4 bases not matched to a gene. The CDR3 DNA follows: TGTGCCAGCAGCGTCGGGACAGTCACAGATACGCAGTATTTT. Translating gives CASSVGTVTDTQYF.

The genes are TRBV9 and TRBJ2-5, with 11 bases aligning to TRBD2. CDR3 length: 16 residues. V lost 3 bases and J lost 5; bases outside the gene matches: 9. The germline V gene encodes CDR1 SGDLS and CDR2 YYNGEE. The CDR3: CASSDSSGGAWETQYF. The DNA of the CDR3 is TGTGCCAGCAGCGATAGTAGCGGGGGGGCCTGGGAGACCCAGTACTTC.

The chain is built from TRBV19 and TRBJ1-4; TRBD1 aligns across 9 bases. The CDR3 is 15 amino acids. Germline CDR1 and CDR2: LNHDA and SQIVND (reference sequence). V gave up 5 bases and J gave up 8 bases; unmatched junction bases: 9. The CDR3 DNA reads as TGTGCCAGTAGTGAGACCGGGACAGGGCTAGAAAAACTGTTTTTT. Translating gives CASSETGTGLEKLFF.

The chain joins TRBV5-1 to TRBJ1-2, with TRBD1 as a possible D gene (6 bases). Germline lookup yields CDR1 SGHRS and CDR2 YFSETQ. CDR3 length equals 15 residues. V gave up 6 bases and J gave up 6 bases, with 21 bases separating them. CDR3 loop: CASTPARGRENGYTF. CDR3 in DNA: TGCGCCAGCACCCCCGCGCGGGGGCGCGAAAATGGCTACACCTTC.

By sample fraction, this clone is medium-sized (0.01 to 0.1%). The CDR3: CASTQFRTGTNYGYTF. The CDR3 nucleotides are TGTGCCAGCACTCAATTCCGGACAGGGACTAACTATGGCTACACCTTC. The chain links TRBV5-4 to TRBJ1-2; 8 nucleotides agree with TRBD1. Germline CDR1 reads SGHNT; CDR2 reads YYREEE (reference sequence). The length of the CDR3 is 16 residues. V lost 6 bases to trimming and J lost 0 bases; unmatched junction nucleotides: 10.

The chain employs TRBV9 and TRBJ1-2; 8 bases are a match to TRBD1. CDR1 is SGDLS, CDR2 YYNGEE, per germline. V lost 0 bases and J lost 8; bases outside the gene matches: 3. This CDR3 has 13 residues. DNA of the CDR3: TGTGCCAGCAGCGTAGAAACAGGGGGAGGCTACACCTTC. Amino acid sequence: CASSVETGGGYTF.

The chain is built from TRBV28 and TRBJ1-2; no clear D gene. Germline loops: CDR1 MDHEN, CDR2 SYDVKM. Trimming cost V 2 bases and J 4 bases, with 17 bases left between them. This CDR3 is built from 16 residues. As DNA, the CDR3 is TGTGCCAGCAGTTTAAGGACTAGGGCCGTTAGCTATGGCTACACCTTC. Protein: CASSLRTRAVSYGYTF.

The J gene is TRBJ1-2, the V gene TRBV9, with 7 bases aligning to TRBD1. CDR1 SGDLS and CDR2 YYNGEE come from the germline V gene. The CDR3 spans 13 residues. With 0 bases clipped from V and 8 bases from J, the junction kept 4 bases outside the gene matches. As DNA, the CDR3 is TGTGCCAGCAGCGTAGCAGGGGGTGGGGGCTACACCTTC. Amino acid sequence: CASSVAGGGGYTF.

The genes are TRBV11-2 and TRBJ2-3, with D possibly being TRBD2 (7 bases). The V gene lost 5 bases and the J gene lost 2 bases, with 17 bases spanning the gap. The CDR3 runs to 16 residues. CDR1 and CDR2 from the germline V gene are SGHAT and FQNNGV. The CDR3: CASSPRGGPSTDTQYF. CDR3 nucleotide sequence: TGTGCCAGCAGCCCCAGGGGAGGGCCGTCCACAGATACGCAGTATTTT.

There are a few counts of this clone. The gene calls are TRBV5-4 and TRBJ1-3; the match to TRBD1 covers 11 bases. Trimming cost V 4 bases and J 4 bases; bases outside gene matches: 7. This CDR3 comprises 16 residues. Germline assignment: CDR1 SGHNT and CDR2 YYREEE (reference sequence). CDR3 sequence (DNA): TGTGCCAGCAGCCCCGGACAGGGGGCGAGGGGAAACACCATATATTTT. This sequence encodes CASSPGQGARGNTIYF. Full variable domain (missing parts from reference TRBV5-4 and TRBJ1-3): ETGVTQSPTHLIKTRGQQVTLRCSSQSGHNTVSWYQQALGQGPQFIFQYYREEENGRGNFPPRFSGLQFPNYSSELNVNALELDDSALYLCASSPGQGARGNTIYFGEGSWLTVV.

This sequence joins TRBV27 and TRBJ2-7; D might be TRBD1 (6 bases). This CDR3 has 15 amino acids. V was cut by 7 bases and J by 1 base, with 17 bases left in between. Germline V gives CDR1 MNHEY, CDR2 SMNVEV (reference sequence). The CDR3: CASTYRALGSYEQYF. The CDR3 coding sequence is TGTGCCAGCACCTACAGGGCCCTAGGGTCCTACGAGCAGTACTTC.

This clone was seen only once. The chain couples TRBV27 to TRBJ2-7; D is unclear. The CDR3 sequence is 13 residues long. V gave up 6 bases and J gave up 1 base, with 10 bases separating them. Germline lookup yields CDR1 MNHEY and CDR2 SMNVEV (reference sequence). CDR3 sequence reads: CASRLLGSYEQYF. CDR3 DNA sequence: TGTGCCAGCAGGCTACTTGGTTCCTACGAGCAGTACTTC.

The V call is TRBV2, the J call TRBJ2-1, with a possible D match to TRBD2 (5 bases). Germline values: CDR1 SNHLY, CDR2 FYNNEI. V shed 7 bases and J shed 0 bases, with 16 bases lying between them. This CDR3 is 16 amino acids long. The CDR3 loop is CASIPDRGNSYNEQFF. CDR3 coding DNA: TGTGCCAGCATCCCCGACCGGGGAAACTCCTACAATGAGCAGTTCTTC.

This clone came up once. The chain employs TRBV19 and TRBJ1-6; the D is unclear. Looked up from germline, CDR1 is LNHDA and CDR2 is SQIVND (reference sequence). Trimming removed 6 bases from V and 7 bases from J, with 16 bases in between. The CDR3 spans 15 residues. The CDR3 DNA follows: TGTGCCAGTAGCCCCCCCTCGGGGAGGAATTCACCCCTCCACTTT. Residues: CASSPPSGRNSPLHF.

The J gene is TRBJ2-3, the V gene TRBV28; 8 bases align to TRBD1. Germline V CDR1 and CDR2: MDHEN, SYDVKM. After removal of 5 bases from V and 7 bases from J, the junction contained 11 bases not matched to a gene. The CDR3 contains 15 residues. The chain's CDR3 is CASSTRVAGGHTQYF. For the CDR3, the DNA is TGTGCCAGCAGTACCCGGGTAGCAGGGGGCCATACGCAGTATTTT.

This rearrangement joins TRBV11-2 to TRBJ1-3; 12 bases map to TRBD1. Trimming cost V 1 base and J 5 bases; bases outside gene matches: 3. CDR1 is SGHAT and CDR2 is FQNNGV in the germline V gene. This CDR3 spans 16 amino acids. As DNA, the CDR3 is TGTGCCAGCAGCTTAGTCGGGACAGGGGGCCGAAACACCATATATTTT. This encodes CASSLVGTGGRNTIYF.

This chain links TRBV2 with TRBJ1-1; 8 bases agree with TRBD1. Trimming removed 5 bases from V and 6 bases from J; junction bases left unmatched: 2. CDR3 length: 12 amino acids. Germline lookup yields CDR1 SNHLY and CDR2 FYNNEI. The CDR3 coding sequence is TGTGCCAGCAGTAAGGACAGGGCTGAAGCTTTCTTT. Its protein is CASSKDRAEAFF.

In its sample, this clone was seen a few times. In nucleotides, the CDR3 is TGTGCCACCAGCAGAGGGGGAGACAATGAGCAGTTCTTC. It codes for CATSRGGDNEQFF. V is TRBV15 and J is TRBJ2-1; D possibly corresponds to TRBD2 (5 bases). Germline V CDR1 and CDR2: LNHNV, YYDKDF (reference sequence). Trimming removed 1 base at V and 5 bases at J, with 6 bases between. This CDR3 is 13 amino acids long.

V and J are TRBV7-9 and TRBJ2-7; TRBD2 is a possible D gene (6 bases). Germline V gene sequence: CDR1 SEHNR, CDR2 FQNEAQ (reference sequence). The CDR3 is 16 residues long. V was pared by 4 bases and J by 0 bases, with 16 bases between. CDR3 coding DNA: TGTGCCAGCAGCTCGGAGGGCCTTAGAACCTCCTACGAGCAGTACTTC. Protein: CASSSEGLRTSYEQYF.

The chain couples TRBV5-1 to TRBJ1-4; 7 bases agree with TRBD1. Trimming removed 2 bases from V and 3 bases from J; junction bases left unmatched: 1. The CDR3 contains 14 residues. In germline, CDR1 is SGHRS, CDR2 YFSETQ. The CDR3, as DNA: TGCGCCAGCAGCTTCCAGGGGGCTAATGAAAAACTGTTTTTT. Amino acids: CASSFQGANEKLFF.